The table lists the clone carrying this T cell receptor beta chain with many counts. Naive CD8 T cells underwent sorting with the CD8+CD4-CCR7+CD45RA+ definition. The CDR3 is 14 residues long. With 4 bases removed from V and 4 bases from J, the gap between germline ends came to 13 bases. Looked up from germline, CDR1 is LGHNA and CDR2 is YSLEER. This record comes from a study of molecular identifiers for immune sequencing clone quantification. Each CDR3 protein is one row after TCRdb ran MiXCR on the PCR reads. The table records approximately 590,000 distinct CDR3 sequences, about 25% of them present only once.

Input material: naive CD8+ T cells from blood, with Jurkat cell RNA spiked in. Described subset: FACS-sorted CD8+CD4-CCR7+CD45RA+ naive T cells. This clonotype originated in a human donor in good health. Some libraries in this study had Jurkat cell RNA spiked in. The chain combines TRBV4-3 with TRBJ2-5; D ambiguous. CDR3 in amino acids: CASSPRLGPETQYF. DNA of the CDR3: TGCGCCAGCAGCCCGCGGTTAGGTCCAGAGACCCAGTACTTC.